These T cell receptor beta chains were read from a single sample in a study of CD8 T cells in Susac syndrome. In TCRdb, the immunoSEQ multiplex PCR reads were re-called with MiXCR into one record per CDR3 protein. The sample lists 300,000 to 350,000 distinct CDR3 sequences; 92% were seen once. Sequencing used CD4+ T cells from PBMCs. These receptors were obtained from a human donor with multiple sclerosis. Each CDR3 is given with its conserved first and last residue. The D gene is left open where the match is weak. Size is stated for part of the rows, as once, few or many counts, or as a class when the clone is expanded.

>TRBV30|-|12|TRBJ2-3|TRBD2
TGTGCCTGGAGGGCGGGGGGCAATACGCAGTATTTT
CAWRAGGNTQYF
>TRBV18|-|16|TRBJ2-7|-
TGTGCCAGCTCACCGGGGTTCGGGACTCTCACCTACGAGCAGTACTTC
CASSPGFGTLTYEQYF
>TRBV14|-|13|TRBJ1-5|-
TGTGCCAGCGATCAGAGGGGCGATCAGCCCCAGCATTTT
CASDQRGDQPQHF
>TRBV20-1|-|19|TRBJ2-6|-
TGCAGTGCTAGAGATCCGCGGGGCTCGAGGTCGTCTGGGGCCAACGTCCTGACTTTC
CSARDPRGSRSSGANVLTF
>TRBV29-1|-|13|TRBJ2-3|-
TGCAGCGTTGCAATGGGGCTAGGGGGTACGCAGTATTTT
CSVAMGLGGTQYF
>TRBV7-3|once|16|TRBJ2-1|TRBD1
TGTGCCAGCAGCCTGAGTCGGGACAGTGGATACAATGAGCAGTTCTTC
CASSLSRDSGYNEQFF
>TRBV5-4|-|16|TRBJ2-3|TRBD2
TGTGCCAGCAGCTCAGCGGGGGGGATGAGCACAGATACGCAGTATTTT
CASSSAGGMSTDTQYF
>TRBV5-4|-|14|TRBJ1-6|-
TGTGCCAGCAGCACGGACACTAATAATTCACCCCTCCACTTT
CASSTDTNNSPLHF
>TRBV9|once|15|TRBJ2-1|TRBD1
TGTGCCAGCAGCGTAGCCGGACAGGCAATTTGGGAGCAGTTCTTC
CASSVAGQAIWEQFF
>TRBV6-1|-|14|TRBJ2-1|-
TGTGCCTGTCTGTCGCCAGGGTCCTACAATGAGCAGTTCTTC
CACLSPGSYNEQFF
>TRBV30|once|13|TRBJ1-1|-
TGTGCCTGGAGTGGGCGGACTGACACTGAAGCTTTCTTT
CAWSGRTDTEAFF
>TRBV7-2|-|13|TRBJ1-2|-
TGTGCCAGCAGCTTATTCCGGGACTCTGGCTACACCTTC
CASSLFRDSGYTF
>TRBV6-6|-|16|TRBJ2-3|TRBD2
TGTGCCAGCAGTTACTCAGGACTAGCTTCGGCCTATACGCAGTATTTT
CASSYSGLASAYTQYF
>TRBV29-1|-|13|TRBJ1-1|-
TGCAGCGTTGGTGCAGGGGCGACAAAGGAAGCTTTCTTT
CSVGAGATKEAFF
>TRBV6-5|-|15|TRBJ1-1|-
TGTGCCAGCAGTCAGACCCCCAGGGGTGACACTGAAGCTTTCTTT
CASSQTPRGDTEAFF
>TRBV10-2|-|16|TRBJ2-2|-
TGCGCCAGCAGTGAGTCGAATTATCCCTACACCGGGGAGCTGTTTTTT
CASSESNYPYTGELFF
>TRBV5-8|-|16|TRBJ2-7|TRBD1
TGTGCCAGCAGCTTGCCAGGACAGGGGGCGGCCTACGAGCAGTACTTC
CASSLPGQGAAYEQYF
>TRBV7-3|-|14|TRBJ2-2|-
TGTGCCAGCAGCTTAACGGAGCGCACCGGGGAGCTGTTTTTT
CASSLTERTGELFF
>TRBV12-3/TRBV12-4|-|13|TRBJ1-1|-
TGTGCCAGCAAGGGGGGAGGGGACACTGAAACTTTCTTT
CASKGGGDTETFF
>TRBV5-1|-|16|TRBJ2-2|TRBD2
TGCGCCAGCAGCTCGGGGACTAGCGGCGGGACCGGGGAGCTGTTTTTT
CASSSGTSGGTGELFF
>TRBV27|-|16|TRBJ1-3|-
TGTGCCAGCAGTTTTACCGGTGGGGATGCTGGAAACACCATATATTTT
CASSFTGGDAGNTIYF